This note documents a single TCR beta chain sequence. What it binds is not known. Trimming cost V 4 bases and J 6 bases; bases outside gene matches: 12. This CDR3 spans 17 amino acids. Per germline, CDR1 LGHNA and CDR2 YSLEER. Libraries were prepared by immunoSEQ multiplex PCR; TCRdb keeps only in-frame clonotypes and omits some of them. The sample has some 110,000 clones, 65% to 85% seen once. This sample is drawn from a study of T cell responses to AZD1222 COVID-19 vaccine. At the level of the study: Some second doses came at about 4 weeks and others at about 12 weeks; these were pooled.

Study-wide findings and caveats: Recipients of AZD1222 seropositive at baseline numbered only 5 to 7. Reportedly, nearly half the spike-specific TCRs target unmutated variant regions. Clonal diversity may have been underestimated, and the donors were mostly white British, with more females than males.

The chain carries TRBV4-3 and TRBJ2-7, with 13 bases fitting TRBD2. Sequencing was performed on peripheral blood, taken on day 0 of AZD1222 vaccination. The clonotype originates from an adult in good health. DNA of the CDR3: TGCGCCAGCAGCCCCGGACTAGCGGGAGCGCCGCTTGTCGAGCAGTACTTC. Its translation: CASSPGLAGAPLVEQYF.